The 10 T cell receptor beta chains in this list originate from one sample, sequenced in a study of shared clonotypes between healthy human individuals. TCRdb's copy holds only in-frame clones and misses some; the assay was immunoSEQ multiplex PCR. The sample carries over a million clones, 70% to 80% recorded once. What was sequenced was memory CD4+ T cells from PBMCs. The subset denotes: CD45RA-negative fraction. These receptors were collected from a man younger than 35 in good health. Some clones in this sample may be carry-over from other donors' samples.

Remarks on this clone: It may be a read error: a sequence one base away is much more abundant. The chain combines TRBV18 with TRBJ2-7, with D tentatively TRBD2 (7 bases). Per germline, CDR1 KGHSH and CDR2 LQKENI. This CDR3 is 14 amino acids long. CDR3 in amino acids: CASSPNREGYKQYF. The CDR3, as DNA: TGTGCCAGCTCTCCCAACAGGGAGGGCTACAAGCAGTACTTC. Full variable domain (outside the CDR3, taken from reference TRBV18 and TRBJ2-7): NAGVMQNPRHLVRRRGQEARLRCSPMKGHSHVYWYRQLPEEGLKFMVYLQKENIIDESGMPKERFSAEFPKEGPSILRIQQVVRGDSAAYFCASSPNREGYKQYFGPGTRLTVT.

The rearrangement uses TRBV7-9 and TRBJ1-2, with D possibly matching TRBD1 (6 bases). The germline V gene encodes CDR1 SEHNR and CDR2 FQNEAQ (reference sequence). V was clipped by 5 bases and J by 4 bases, with 14 bases between them. This CDR3 contains 14 residues. The CDR3 DNA sequence: TGTGCCAGCAGCAGCACGGGGGGGGCCTATGGCTACACCTTC. Translated: CASSSTGGAYGYTF.

The rearrangement joins TRBV28 to TRBJ2-1; D may match TRBD1 or TRBD2 (5 bases each). V was clipped by 3 bases and J by 15 bases, with 15 bases between them. Germline V CDR1 and CDR2: MDHEN, SYDVKM. The CDR3 totals 12 residues. CDR3 protein: CASSLVSGLVFF. The CDR3 coding sequence is TGTGCCAGCAGTTTGGTTTCGGGGCTTGTGTTCTTC.

In this sample, this clone turned up once. V and J are TRBV12-5 and TRBJ2-2; 8 bases align to TRBD1. The CDR3 runs 15 residues. CDR1 and CDR2 from the germline V gene are LGHNT and FRNRAP. V shed 6 bases and J 0 bases; nucleotides not matched to a gene: 3. The CDR3 DNA sequence: TGTGCTAGTGGACCGGACAGGGCGAACACCGGGGAGCTGTTTTTT. This translates into CASGPDRANTGELFF.

This chain joins TRBV19 and TRBJ2-1; D unclear. Germline V gene sequence: CDR1 LNHDA, CDR2 SQIVND (reference sequence). There are 16 residues in the CDR3. The V end was cut by 1 base, the J end by 1 base, with 11 bases between. CDR3 protein: CASSIAPPASYNEQFF. The DNA for the CDR3 is TGTGCCAGTAGTATAGCCCCCCCAGCGTCCTACAATGAGCAGTTCTTC. Full variable domain (rest looked up from reference TRBV19 and TRBJ2-1): DGGITQSPKYLFRKEGQNVTLSCEQNLNHDAMYWYRQDPGQGLRLIYYSQIVNDFQKGDIAEGYSVSREKKESFPLTVTSAQKNPTAFYLCASSIAPPASYNEQFFGPGTRLTVL.

The gene calls are TRBV28 and TRBJ1-4, with D possibly matching TRBD1 (6 bases). The germline V gene encodes CDR1 MDHEN and CDR2 SYDVKM. Between the trimmed V and J ends, which lost 7 bases and 3 bases, there was a span of 15 bases. CDR3 size: 15 residues. The CDR3 coding sequence is TGTGCCAGCATCCCTGTTGGACAGCCTAATGAAAAACTGTTTTTT. Amino acids: CASIPVGQPNEKLFF.

The chain joins TRBV28 to TRBJ1-5, with D possibly being TRBD1 (5 bases). Germline loops: CDR1 MDHEN, CDR2 SYDVKM. With 0 bases removed from V and 9 bases from J, the gap between germline ends came to 12 bases. This CDR3 spans 14 amino acids. CDR3 region: CASSLWQGNTPQHF. CDR3 DNA sequence: TGTGCCAGCAGTTTATGGCAGGGTAATACGCCCCAGCATTTT.

This clone turned up a few times. The chain is built from TRBV15 and TRBJ2-1, with TRBD2 matching over 9 bases. The V and J ends lost 0 bases and 5 bases, in that order; junction bases with no gene match: 5. The CDR3 totals 16 residues. Germline CDR1 and CDR2: LNHNV and YYDKDF (reference sequence). CDR3 DNA: TGTGCCACCAGCAGAGATCTGGCGGGAGGGGACAATGAGCAGTTCTTC. This encodes CATSRDLAGGDNEQFF.

This clone occurred once. The V and J genes are TRBV2 and TRBJ1-4, with D maybe TRBD1 (5 bases). CDR1 and CDR2 (germline): SNHLY, FYNNEI. The V gene lost 8 bases and the J gene lost 7 bases, with 17 bases spanning the gap. The length of the CDR3 is 14 residues. CDR3 amino acids: CASAFGQGGEKLFF. CDR3 sequence (DNA): TGTGCCAGCGCTTTTGGTCAGGGTGGTGAAAAACTGTTTTTT.

The V gene is TRBV30, the J gene TRBJ2-4; the match to TRBD1 covers 7 bases. From germline, CDR1 is GTSNPN and CDR2 SVGIG (reference sequence). Trimming cost V 4 bases and J 3 bases; bases outside gene matches: 6. This CDR3 has 14 residues. The CDR3 DNA is TGTGCCTGGACCAAACAGGGGAGCAAAAACATTCAGTACTTC. It codes for CAWTKQGSKNIQYF.